This T cell receptor (beta chain) was obtained from a study of cytomegalovirus exposure and HLA in healthy donors (TCRdb year 2017). The study in broad terms: According to a later analysis, the 120 or so validation repertoires were produced on the same platform as the roughly 700 repertoires of the first cohort. Besides the first cohort of approximately 670 subjects, a separate validation cohort made up of 120 different subjects was used. The study combined high-throughput TCR immunosequencing, statistical association of individual TCRs with disease status, and machine learning to predict cytomegalovirus infection status. The study aimed to test whether signatures of past pathogen exposure could be identified by cataloging public T cell receptors.

Library generation was performed with the immunoSEQ multiplex PCR assay. The original methods were these. To diagnose cytomegalovirus status from the catalog of TCR beta chain sequences, a statistical classification framework was built. The immuneACCESS repertoire file appears here via TCRdb, limited to in-frame rearrangements. These files lack a portion of the clones; in checked studies, under half of the deficit traces to unresolved V genes, and the cause of the others is not known. V and J calls plus clone size are reproduced from that table; the DNA served to infer D and trimming. For this sample the table gives about 200,000 clones, of which roughly 86% were detected only once. The ten largest make up more than 1.1% of the sample. This clone was picked up a small number of times. This clone's antigen is unknown. Per-base qualities were not stored, and no clone one base away is much larger. What the work shows at the level of the full study, not this receptor alone: Across donors, most TCR sequences were observed very rarely, whereas some public TCRs were present in many individuals. The authors suggested that the approach could potentially be extended to other disease states and immunological phenotypes. A later analysis found that TCRs clustered in the first cohort also tended to co-occur in the 130 or so validation repertoires, with 94% of cluster scores above 0. In both the original and validation cohorts, the classifier was reported to diagnose cytomegalovirus status with high specificity and sensitivity. The validation cohort had no HLA typing available for a later analysis, so co-occurrence within that cohort was assessed over all 120 or so repertoires. In the study, about 150 TCR beta chains were listed as associated with cytomegalovirus. Three of the identified cytomegalovirus-associated TCR beta chains were confirmed in vitro to be specific for cytomegalovirus antigens.

Measured from the cysteine to the phenylalanine, the CDR3 is 15 residues long. The entry retains the CDR3 DNA only, 45 bases that are in frame from base 1. The germline V gene yields SGHDN for CDR1 and FVKESK for CDR2. The germline V and J ends show losses of 5 bases and 4 bases respectively, and no gene match explains 4 bases of the junction. Separate from the approximately 670-subject first cohort, the validation cohort of some 130 subjects was the group to which the donors belonged. Sequenced sample: PBMCs. The clonotype was recovered from a woman under 30 in good health and CMV-seronegative. The chain couples TRBV14 to TRBJ2-5, with 13 junctional bases fitting TRBD2. The CDR3 in this case is CASSAGLAGAETQYF. Read as DNA, the sequence is TGTGCCAGCAGCGCCGGACTAGCGGGAGCAGAGACCCAGTACTTC. Joined to the reference TRBV14 and TRBJ2-5 proteins, this CDR3 gives the full variable domain: EAGVTQFPSHSVIEKGQTVTLRCDPISGHDNLYWYRRVMGKEIKFLLHFVKESKQDESGMPNNRFLAERTGGTYSTLKVQPAELEDSGVYFCASSAGLAGAETQYFGPGTRLLVL.